The rows below give T cell receptor beta chains drawn from one sample of a study of T-cell reconstitution after alpha-beta-depleted transplantation in children. TCRdb ran MiXCR on the PCR reads and lists one entry per CDR3 protein. The sample records under 250,000 distinct CDR3 sequences, roughly 6.6% being singletons. The starting material was PBMCs, obtained before TCRalphabeta/CD19-depleted stem cell transplant. The origin of the receptors is a boy younger than 10 with acute lymphoblastic leukemia, due to receive a stem cell transplant. CDR3s include the opening cysteine and the closing phenylalanine or tryptophan. The D gene is left open where the match is weak. The size entry is marked missing in some rows and otherwise reads once, few, many or a size class.

J,size,D,V,DNA,CDR3
TRBJ2-1,.,TRBD1,TRBV19,TGTGCCAGTAGAGCCACAGGGGATGGGTCCTACAATGAGCAGTTCTTC,CASRATGDGSYNEQFF
TRBJ2-3,.,TRBD1,TRBV7-2,TGTGCCAGCAGCCCCTCCGGGACAGGGGACGGCACAGATACGCAGTATTTT,CASSPSGTGDGTDTQYF
TRBJ2-1,many,.,TRBV5-1,TGCGCCAGCAGCTTGGCAGGCGGGGGCCCCAATGAGCAGTTCTTC,CASSLAGGGPNEQFF
TRBJ2-3,many,.,TRBV20-1,TGCAGTGCTAGGGGAAGCGGGACAGATACGCAGTATTTT,CSARGSGTDTQYF
TRBJ2-6,few,.,TRBV7-6,TGTGCCAGCAGCTTAGAACGTCCAGGACCAGGTAGCTCTGGGGCCAACGTCCTGACTTTC,CASSLERPGPGSSGANVLTF
TRBJ2-7,once,.,TRBV4-2,TGTGCCAGCAGCCAATCCGGCGACGAGCAGTACTTC,CASSQSGDEQYF
TRBJ1-4,many,.,TRBV6-2/TRBV6-3,TGTGCCAGCACCGTGGGCGGCCACGACGAAAAACTGTTTTTT,CASTVGGHDEKLFF
TRBJ1-1,.,.,TRBV7-2,TGTGCCAGCAGCCGAAAGAATCTCGGCACTGAAGCTTTCTTT,CASSRKNLGTEAFF
TRBJ1-3,.,.,TRBV7-8,TGTGCCAGCAGCTTAGCCAAAACAGGACTGGAACCTGGAAACACCATATATTTT,CASSLAKTGLEPGNTIYF
TRBJ1-5,many,.,TRBV12-3/TRBV12-4,TGTGCCAGCAGTTTCCCACAGGGTGGCCAGCCCCAGCATTTT,CASSFPQGGQPQHF
TRBJ2-7,many,.,TRBV20-1,TGCAGCGTTGAAAAACTAGGGGAAGCCTACGAGCAGTACTTC,CSVEKLGEAYEQYF
TRBJ2-2,many,TRBD1,TRBV12-3/TRBV12-4,TGTGCCAGCTTCGACAGGGACAACACCGGGGAGCTGTTTTTT,CASFDRDNTGELFF
TRBJ2-3,medium-sized,TRBD2,TRBV5-1,TGCGCCAGCAGCTTGGATATAGCGGGGGGACTTCAGTATTTT,CASSLDIAGGLQYF
TRBJ2-1,many,TRBD1,TRBV9,TGTGCCAGCAGCGTAGTAGGGGGCTTCAACAATGAGCAGTTCTTC,CASSVVGGFNNEQFF
TRBJ2-3,many,.,TRBV20-1,TGCAGTGCTACTGGAAGCACAGATACGCAGTATTTT,CSATGSTDTQYF
TRBJ2-3,many,.,TRBV9,TGTGCCAGCAGCGTAGGTGGGCGAGGCGGCACAGATACGCAGTATTTT,CASSVGGRGGTDTQYF
TRBJ1-3,many,TRBD1,TRBV12-3/TRBV12-4,TGTGCCAGCAGCTTAACCGGGACAGGGGATGGAAACACCATATATTTT,CASSLTGTGDGNTIYF
TRBJ2-7,.,TRBD2,TRBV20-1,TGCAGTGCTTGGACTAGCGGAGCCTACGAGCAGTACTTC,CSAWTSGAYEQYF
TRBJ2-5,.,.,TRBV5-1,TGCGCCAGCAGCTTCCTACCTGAACCACAAGAGACCCAGTACTTC,CASSFLPEPQETQYF
TRBJ2-2,few,TRBD2,TRBV5-1,TGCGCCAGCAGCTTGGCCCCGCAGCGGGGGGGCTTTACCGGGGAGCTGTTTTTT,CASSLAPQRGGFTGELFF
TRBJ2-1,many,.,TRBV7-9,TGTGCCAGCAGCTTAGCGTGGGAAAATGAGCAGTTCTTC,CASSLAWENEQFF
TRBJ2-7,many,.,TRBV12-3/TRBV12-4,TGTGCCAGCAGTTTTACAGGGACAAGCTCCTACGAGCAGTACTTC,CASSFTGTSSYEQYF
TRBJ2-1,many,.,TRBV29-1,TGCAGCGTTGAGGCCGGTGAAACCTACAATGAGCAGTTCTTC,CSVEAGETYNEQFF
TRBJ2-2,.,.,TRBV25-1,TGTGCCAGCTACCCAACCCACGGAAAACACACCGGGGAGCTGTTTTTT,CASYPTHGKHTGELFF
TRBJ2-2,many,.,TRBV21-1,TGTGCCAGCAGCGAGGATCTCCCACCGACCACCGGGGAGCTGTTTTTT,CASSEDLPPTTGELFF
TRBJ2-1,.,.,TRBV10-1,TGCGCCAGCAGTGGGGCCCGCGGAGGGAATGAGCAGTTCTTC,CASSGARGGNEQFF
TRBJ2-1,.,.,TRBV2,TGTGCCAGCAGAGCAAATGAGCAGTTCTTC,CASRANEQFF
TRBJ1-1,many,.,TRBV29-1,TGCAGCCTGCGGGAGAACACTGAAGCTTTCTTT,CSLRENTEAFF
TRBJ2-7,many,.,TRBV19,TGTGCCAGTAGTCCGGACCGCGCCTACGAGCAGTACTTC,CASSPDRAYEQYF
TRBJ2-7,many,.,TRBV5-1,TGCGCCAGCAGCTTGGAGGGCGGATACGAGCAGTACTTC,CASSLEGGYEQYF
TRBJ2-3,.,TRBD2,TRBV12-3/TRBV12-4,TGTGCCAGCAGCCTAGCGGGGGCGAAAAATACGCAGTATTTT,CASSLAGAKNTQYF
TRBJ2-1,many,TRBD2,TRBV7-2,TGTGCCAGCAGCTTAAAGCCCCCTGGGGGGGGCAATGAGCAGTTCTTC,CASSLKPPGGGNEQFF
TRBJ2-1,few,.,TRBV7-9,TGTGCCAGCAGCGGTCAGGGTTGGAATGAGCAGTTCTTC,CASSGQGWNEQFF
TRBJ2-2,many,.,TRBV9,TGTGCCAGCAGCGCAACCGGGACACATGAGAACACCGGGGAGCTGTTTTTT,CASSATGTHENTGELFF
TRBJ2-7,many,TRBD1,TRBV15,TGTGCCACCAGCAGAGATCTAGGGACAGGGTGGTACGAGCAGTACTTC,CATSRDLGTGWYEQYF
TRBJ1-5,many,.,TRBV15,TGTGCCACCAGCAGAGACAGGGGCAATCAGCCCCAGCATTTT,CATSRDRGNQPQHF
TRBJ2-5,many,TRBD1,TRBV4-3,TGCGCCAGCAGCCGGGGGACAGAAGAGACCCAGTACTTC,CASSRGTEETQYF
TRBJ2-5,many,TRBD2,TRBV12-3/TRBV12-4,TGTGCCAGCAGTTTAGGGGGTGCGGGGGTAGAAGGAGAGACCCAGTACTTC,CASSLGGAGVEGETQYF
TRBJ2-2,many,TRBD1,TRBV12-3/TRBV12-4,TGTGCCAGCATACAGGGGGCGAACACCGGGGAGCTGTTTTTT,CASIQGANTGELFF
TRBJ1-1,many,.,TRBV4-3,TGCGCCAGCAGGGGAGCTGGGGGAACTGAAGCTTTCTTT,CASRGAGGTEAFF
TRBJ2-7,.,TRBD2,TRBV28,TGTGCCAGCAGACCTGGAGGTTGGACTAGCGGTTGGAGCTCCTACGAGCAGTACTTC,CASRPGGWTSGWSSYEQYF
TRBJ2-3,many,.,TRBV4-3,TGCGCCAGCAGCCAAGATCTCCGGGTTCCGAGCACAGATACGCAGTATTTT,CASSQDLRVPSTDTQYF
TRBJ1-1,many,TRBD1,TRBV28,TGTGCCAGCAGTTTCTTTACCCGGGACAGGGGGAACACTGAAGCTTTCTTT,CASSFFTRDRGNTEAFF
TRBJ1-2,few,.,TRBV15,TGTGCCACCAGCAGAGAAGGCAACTATGGCTACACCTTC,CATSREGNYGYTF
TRBJ1-6,.,.,TRBV13,TGTGCCAGCAGCCCGCCCCCGGACGCTACCGGGGATTCACCCCTCCACTTT,CASSPPPDATGDSPLHF